This TCR beta chain was documented in a study of cytomegalovirus exposure and HLA in healthy donors. CDR1 is LNHDA and CDR2 is SQIVND in the germline V gene (reference sequence). Trimming left V 5 bases short and J 1 base short, with 6 bases between. The CDR3 contains 13 residues. The PCR employed 60 Vbeta primers together with 13 Jbeta primers. Profiling relied on immunoSEQ multiplex PCR, and the TCRdb table lists in-frame clones only, not all of them. The sample shows around 170,000 clones, around 83% of them seen only once. The rearrangement links TRBV19 to TRBJ1-5, with D maybe TRBD1 (5 bases). The source material was PBMCs. The TCR was taken from a woman aged 18-35 years in good health and CMV-seronegative. The CDR3 sequence is CASSQGSNQPQHF. The CDR3 nucleotides read TGTGCCAGTAGTCAGGGCAGCAATCAGCCCCAGCATTTT. Supplemented by reference TRBV19 and TRBJ1-5, the full variable domain reads DGGITQSPKYLFRKEGQNVTLSCEQNLNHDAMYWYRQDPGQGLRLIYYSQIVNDFQKGDIAEGYSVSREKKESFPLTVTSAQKNPTAFYLCASSQGSNQPQHFGDGTRLSIL.